The clone carrying this T cell receptor (beta chain) occurred many times. The antigen remains undetermined. Its ends do not fully match the called genes, so a read error is possible. The data were taken from a study of CD8 T cells in ankylosing spondylitis. Study-level results: What seemed typical of ankylosing spondylitis blood was a TCR beta motif built from roughly 8 highly homologous variants. There were earlier reports of some motif variants in reactive arthritis synovial fluid and blood. Disease-associated clones were reportedly significantly overrepresented in matched ankylosing spondylitis synovial fluid.

Generation of TCR beta libraries employed quantitative 5'-RACE incorporating molecular barcodes. TCRdb re-analysed the 5' RACE reads in MiXCR, keeping a single row per CDR3 protein. The sample carries roughly 230,000 distinct CDR3 sequences, under 8.5% recorded once. Material: blood, either unsorted or a sorted T cell fraction (not recorded which). The TCR was taken from a female donor with ankylosing spondylitis or in good health (not recorded which).

CDR3 nucleotide sequence: TGTGCCAGCTCACACTCCGACGAGCAGTACTTC. As protein: CASSHSDEQYF. The V call is TRBV18, the J call TRBJ2-7; D is unclear. Looked up from germline, CDR1 is KGHSH and CDR2 is LQKENI. The CDR3 has 11 residues.